The 22 T cell receptor beta chains given below trace back to one sample, sequenced in a study of OX40 agonist ivuxolimab in advanced cancers. The method was immunoSEQ multiplex PCR; TCRdb's version includes in-frame clones alone and lacks a portion of them. The data show roughly 59,000 clones, around 82% seen once. Sequenced material: CD4+ or CD8+ T cells sorted from blood, taken in a trial of the OX40 agonist ivuxolimab. The receptors were sampled from an adult with an advanced solid tumor such as melanoma, head and neck, liver or kidney cancer.

The gene calls are TRBV9 and TRBJ2-1; no clear D. The CDR3 loop spans 15 amino acids. V was trimmed by 0 bases and J by 10 bases, leaving 17 bases between them. Germline CDR1 and CDR2: SGDLS and YYNGEE. CDR3 sequence (DNA): TGTGCCAGCAGCGTAGACATGGGCAGTCACTTAGAGCAGTTCTTC. Its translation: CASSVDMGSHLEQFF.

The chain is built from TRBV18 and TRBJ2-2; TRBD1 matches at 7 bases. After removal of 11 bases from V and 0 bases from J, the junction contained 3 bases not matched to a gene. CDR1 and CDR2 from the germline V gene are KGHSH and LQKENI. The length of the CDR3 is 13 residues. CDR3 in amino acids: CAGDRANTGELFF. The CDR3 DNA reads TGTGCCGGCGACAGGGCGAACACCGGGGAGCTGTTTTTT.

The chain recombines TRBV6-1 with TRBJ1-6, with TRBD1 identical over 8 bases. The CDR3 is made up of 17 amino acids. CDR1 is MNHNS and CDR2 is SASEGT in the germline V gene. V trimming: 4 bases; J trimming: 8 bases; junction bases outside the gene matches: 13. CDR3 residues: CASSGAGPGGWYSPLHF. In DNA form, the CDR3 reads TGTGCCAGCAGTGGCGCCGGTCCAGGGGGCTGGTATTCACCCCTCCACTTT.

In regard to this clone: One junction end disagrees with the germline gene, perhaps due to a read error. The chain uses TRBV2 and TRBJ2-2, with D perhaps TRBD1 or TRBD2 (5 bases each). Germline CDR1 and CDR2: SNHLY and FYNNEI. The CDR3 length is 15 residues. This CDR3 is CASSEGTDNTGELFF. CDR3 in DNA: TGTGCCAGCAGCGAAGGGACCGATAACACCGGGGAGCTGTTTTTT.

A few counts support this clone. V is TRBV12-5 and J is TRBJ1-2, with D possibly matching TRBD1 (6 bases). V was cut by 3 bases and J by 4 bases, with 12 bases left in between. CDR1 and CDR2 (germline): LGHNT, FRNRAP. The CDR3 extends over 14 amino acids. The CDR3 DNA reads as TGTGCTAGTGGTTTATTGGGGGCCTTCTATGGCTACACCTTC. It yields the protein CASGLLGAFYGYTF.

The chain carries TRBV7-2 and TRBJ2-7, with TRBD1 as a possible D gene (6 bases). Trimming stripped 4 bases from V and 3 bases from J, with 13 bases between. The CDR3 has 14 residues. CDR1 is SGHTA and CDR2 is FQGNSA in the germline V gene. The CDR3 reads CASSSTGTIYEQYF. The CDR3 nucleotides are TGTGCCAGCAGCTCCACCGGGACAATCTACGAGCAGTACTTC. Together with reference TRBV7-2 and TRBJ2-7, the CDR3 gives the full variable domain: GAGVSQSPSNKVTEKGKDVELRCDPISGHTALYWYRQSLGQGLEFLIYFQGNSAPDKSGLPSDRFSAERTGGSVSTLTIQRTQQEDSAVYLCASSSTGTIYEQYFGPGTRLTVT.

The gene calls are TRBV7-2 and TRBJ2-2; D is unresolved. V lost 1 base to trimming and J lost 6 bases, with 12 bases between them. Per germline, CDR1 SGHTA and CDR2 FQGNSA. CDR3 size: 15 residues. This CDR3 reads CASSLVSRLAGELFF. In nucleotides, the CDR3 is TGTGCCAGCAGCTTAGTGTCTAGATTGGCCGGGGAGCTGTTTTTT.

This rearrangement joins TRBV7-9 to TRBJ1-5, with D unresolved. With 2 bases removed from V and 4 bases from J, the gap between germline ends came to 9 bases. This CDR3 contains 14 residues. From germline, CDR1 is SEHNR and CDR2 FQNEAQ (reference sequence). This CDR3 is CASSLPGVNQPQHF. The CDR3 bases are TGTGCCAGCAGCTTACCAGGAGTAAATCAGCCCCAGCATTTT.

This chain uses TRBV30 with TRBJ2-1, with a possible D match to TRBD2 (5 bases). V was cut by 2 bases and J by 6 bases, with 17 bases left in between. The CDR3 is 15 residues long. The germline V gene encodes CDR1 GTSNPN and CDR2 SVGIG (reference sequence). DNA for the CDR3: TGTGCCTGGAGTATGACAACACTGCGGGCCAATGAGCAGTTCTTC. As protein: CAWSMTTLRANEQFF.

The gene calls are TRBV6-5 and TRBJ1-5; D remains ambiguous. CDR1 is MNHEY and CDR2 is SVGAGI in the germline V gene. The CDR3 spans 15 residues. V was trimmed by 0 bases and J by 1 base, leaving 7 bases between them. The CDR3 DNA sequence: TGTGCCAGCAGTTACTCGAAAGGAAGCAATCAGCCCCAGCATTTT. Translated, it gives CASSYSKGSNQPQHF.

This chain links TRBV4-1 with TRBJ2-7, with a weak D call TRBD1 (5 bases). V was trimmed by 0 bases and J by 3 bases, leaving 6 bases between them. The V gene's germline CDR1 is MGHRA and CDR2 YSYEKL. CDR3 length: 13 residues. The CDR3 DNA is TGCGCCAGCAGCCAAGATCAGGGCTACGAGCAGTACTTC. It codes for CASSQDQGYEQYF.

This clone has a single count. The genes are TRBV5-6 and TRBJ1-4, with D hard to call. The CDR3 consists of 13 residues. Trimming removed 5 bases at V and 7 bases at J, with 12 bases between. Germline CDR1 and CDR2: SGHDT and YYEEEE. The CDR3 DNA follows: TGTGCCAGCAGGCGCAACAGAGCTGAAAAACTGTTTTTT. This sequence encodes CASRRNRAEKLFF.

The rearrangement links TRBV6-1 to TRBJ2-1, with TRBD2 matching 12 bases. V trimming: 2 bases; J trimming: 6 bases; junction bases outside the gene matches: 2. CDR1 and CDR2 (germline): MNHNS, SASEGT. The CDR3 spans 15 residues. CDR3 DNA: TGTGCCAGCAGTGAACTAGCGGGGGGGCGCAATGAGCAGTTCTTC. Its protein product is CASSELAGGRNEQFF.

The rearrangement uses TRBV11-2 and TRBJ2-2; 12 nucleotides align to TRBD2. V lost 2 bases to trimming and J lost 13 bases; unmatched junction nucleotides: 8. Germline V gene lookup returns CDR1 SGHAT and CDR2 FQNNGV. The CDR3 sequence is 15 residues long. CDR3 in amino acids: CASSLLLTSGGGLFF. The CDR3 region has the DNA TGTGCCAGCAGCTTACTCCTGACTAGCGGGGGCGGGCTGTTTTTT.

CDR3 sequence reads: CASSLDGEYEQYF. The DNA for the CDR3 is TGTGCCAGCAGCTTAGACGGCGAGTACGAGCAGTACTTC. The J gene is TRBJ2-7, the V gene TRBV11-2, with D unclear. This CDR3 comprises 13 residues. V was cut by 0 bases and J by 4 bases, with 7 bases left in between. The germline gives CDR1 SGHAT, CDR2 FQNNGV.

This clone was found once. The chain joins TRBV6-1 to TRBJ2-3; 10 nucleotides match TRBD2. The CDR3 is made up of 15 amino acids. Trimming cost V 5 bases and J 4 bases; bases outside gene matches: 6. Germline-derived CDR1 and CDR2 are MNHNS and SASEGT. The CDR3 DNA sequence: TGTGCCAGCAGTTCCCAGAGCGGGGGGGCAGATACGCAGTATTTT. This gives the protein CASSSQSGGADTQYF.

This chain links TRBV6-1 with TRBJ2-5; the D gene is possibly TRBD2 (5 bases). Gene TRBJ2-7 matches the end of the DNA better, so the J call may be wrong. This CDR3 comprises 12 residues. Looked up from germline, CDR1 is MNHNS and CDR2 is SASEGT. CDR3 region: CASSETSLEQYF. The CDR3 DNA follows: TGTGCCAGCAGTGAAACTAGTCTCGAGCAGTACTTC.

This clone was seen more than once but under ten times. The chain is built from TRBV7-8 and TRBJ1-5; 10 bases are a match to TRBD1. Per germline, CDR1 SGHVS and CDR2 FQNEAQ. The V gene end was trimmed by 5 bases and the J gene end by 6 bases; junction bases not matched to a gene: 7. This CDR3 spans 15 amino acids. The DNA for the CDR3 is TGTGCCAGCAGCACGACAGGGGGCAGGGGTCAGCCCCAGCATTTT. Translating gives CASSTTGGRGQPQHF.

The V call is TRBV6-6, the J call TRBJ1-2; D might be TRBD1 (6 bases). Trimming cost V 6 bases and J 12 bases, with 17 bases left between them. The CDR3 contains 12 residues. Per germline, CDR1 MNHNY and CDR2 SVGAGI (reference sequence). The CDR3 bases are TGTGCCAGCAGCAACGCGAGGGGGGCCCACACCTTC. Translation gives CASSNARGAHTF.

The gene calls are TRBV5-1 and TRBJ2-2, with 7 nucleotides matching TRBD1. Germline V gene lookup returns CDR1 SGHRS and CDR2 YFSETQ. The CDR3 is 15 amino acids. The V segment lost 4 bases and the J segment 1 base; nucleotides outside the gene matches: 4. Here the CDR3 reads CASSLDRVNTGELFF. For the CDR3, the DNA is TGCGCCAGCAGCCTAGACAGGGTGAACACCGGGGAGCTGTTTTTT.

This clone was detected a few times. The chain employs TRBV6-4 and TRBJ1-5; D might be TRBD1 (5 bases). CDR1 is MRHNA and CDR2 is SNTAGT in the germline V gene. The V end lost 5 bases, the J end lost 0 bases, and 14 bases lay between the germline ends. The CDR3 spans 16 residues. This CDR3 is CASSTTEVYSNQPQHF. CDR3 bases: TGTGCCAGCAGTACGACAGAAGTCTATAGCAATCAGCCCCAGCATTTT.

V usage is TRBV7-2 and J usage is TRBJ2-5; no reliable D call. CDR1 and CDR2 (germline): SGHTA, FQGNSA. Trimming stripped 5 bases from V and 5 bases from J, with 18 bases between. This CDR3 contains 15 residues. CDR3 amino acids: CASSLWTSRKETQYF. CDR3 coding DNA: TGTGCCAGCAGCCTCTGGACGTCGAGAAAGGAGACCCAGTACTTC. Using reference TRBV7-2 and TRBJ2-5 for the parts outside the CDR3, the full variable domain is GAGVSQSPSNKVTEKGKDVELRCDPISGHTALYWYRQSLGQGLEFLIYFQGNSAPDKSGLPSDRFSAERTGGSVSTLTIQRTQQEDSAVYLCASSLWTSRKETQYFGPGTRLLVL.